This is a list of T cell receptor delta chains from one sample in a study of gamma-delta chains in newborns, infants, children. TCRdb ran CATT on the reads. The sample includes around 5,000 delta-chain clones, 13% to 15% seen only once; the top ten take 23%. The sample in question was blood, obtained at baseline. The receptors come from a child who was a newborn, infant or young child, either healthy, febrile or measles-vaccinated (not recorded which). Both conserved end residues are part of each CDR3. D genes are given only for firm matches. Expanded clones get a size class; other rows say once, few or many, or leave the size out.

TRDV1	TRDJ2	.	TRDD3	CALGEFPTSYFSSDRGLWGIRWALTAQLFF	TGTGCTCTTGGAGAATTCCCCACTTCCTACTTTTCGAGTGATCGCGGGCTTTGGGGGATACGCTGGGCTTTGACAGCACAACTCTTCTTT
TRDV2	TRDJ3	medium-sized	TRDD3	CACDLTGGFWDTRQMFF	TGTGCCTGTGACTTAACTGGGGGATTCTGGGACACCCGACAGATGTTTTTC
TRDV1	TRDJ1	.	.	CALGRPWDTDKLIF	TGTGCTCTTGGGAGGCCCTGGGACACCGATAAACTCATCTTT
TRDV2	TRDJ1	few	TRDD3	CACDTLLGDSEKHTDKLIF	TGTGCCTGTGACACTTTACTGGGGGATTCGGAGAAACACACCGATAAACTCATCTTC
TRDV1	TRDJ1	medium-sized	.	CALGGVGGVNRRYTDKLIF	TGTGCTCTTGGGGGTGTTGGAGGCGTGAATCGGAGGTACACCGATAAACTCATCTTT
TRDV3	TRDJ1	medium-sized	.	CAFSLGWYPVLGKYTDKLIF	TGTGCCTTTTCCCTTGGGTGGTATCCCGTACTGGGAAAGTACACCGATAAACTCATCTTT
TRDV1	TRDJ1	.	.	CAPGELSPPSAFLLGVKYTDKLIF	TGTGCTCCTGGGGAACTAAGTCCGCCCTCGGCCTTCCTACTGGGGGTTAAGTACACCGATAAACTCATCTTT
TRDV3	TRDJ1	medium-sized	TRDD3	CAFQLRGILPDTDKLIF	TGTGCCTTCCAACTTAGGGGGATACTTCCCGACACCGATAAACTCATCTTT
TRDV2	TRDJ1	medium-sized	TRDD3	CACDALGDNEVVGTDKLIF	TGTGCCTGTGACGCTCTGGGGGATAATGAAGTAGTTGGCACCGATAAACTCATCTTT
TRDV2	TRDJ1	many	TRDD3	CACDTVGITGGWGDKLIF	TGTGCCTGTGACACCGTAGGAATCACTGGGGGATGGGGCGATAAACTCATCTTT
TRDV1	TRDJ2	medium-sized	TRDD3	CALGELSIFRTGGYALTAQLFF	TGTGCTCTTGGGGAACTAAGCATTTTCCGTACTGGGGGATACGCATTGACAGCACAACTCTTCTTT
TRDV1	TRDJ1	medium-sized	.	CALGTLWYSYWVKGDKLIF	TGTGCTCTTGGGACCCTATGGTATTCGTACTGGGTAAAGGGGGATAAACTCATCTTT
TRDV1	TRDJ3	.	TRDD3	CALGELGRYGFLEGISSWDTRQMFF	TGTGCTCTTGGGGAACTGGGGAGATATGGATTCCTCGAGGGGATAAGCTCCTGGGACACCCGACAGATGTTTTTC
TRDV1	TRDJ1	.	TRDD3	CALGGLSYSLGDTRRYTDKLIF	TGTGCTCTTGGGGGCCTTTCCTACTCGCTGGGGGATACGCGGCGGTACACCGATAAACTCATCTTT
TRDV2	TRDJ1	medium-sized	.	CACDTVAHQAPRVDKLIF	TGTGCCTGTGACACCGTTGCCCACCAAGCCCCGCGGGTCGATAAACTCATCTTT
TRDV1	TRDJ1	.	TRDD3	CALGELGGWRFFLSPTGGYAGKTDKLIF	TGTGCTCTTGGGGAACTAGGGGGATGGAGGTTCTTCCTGTCCCCGACTGGGGGATACGCGGGAAAAACCGATAAACTCATCTTT
TRDV2	TRDJ2	medium-sized	TRDD3	CACDGTGGIRTAQLFF	TGTGCCTGTGACGGTACTGGGGGGATACGGACAGCACAACTCTTCTTT
TRDV3	TRDJ1	medium-sized	.	CAFHPLSGESLTDKLIF	TGTGCCTTTCACCCCTTAAGCGGGGAGAGCCTCACCGATAAACTCATCTTT
TRDV2	TRDJ1	medium-sized	TRDD3	CACDRLLGDIPDTDKLIF	TGTGCCTGTGACCGCCTACTGGGGGACATCCCCGACACCGATAAACTCATCTTT
TRDV1	TRDJ1	.	.	CALGDTNGLPKIRSRLGKAYTDKLIF	TGTGCTCTTGGGGATACAAACGGCCTTCCTAAGATAAGGTCTCGACTGGGGAAAGCGTACACCGATAAACTCATCTTT
TRAV29/DV5	TRDJ2	medium-sized	TRDD3	CAASEDFLSGGYGAQLFF	TGTGCAGCAAGCGAAGATTTCTTGTCTGGGGGATACGGAGCACAACTCTTCTTT
TRDV2	TRDJ1	medium-sized	TRDD3	CACDPAGGTPKLIF	TGTGCCTGTGACCCGGCTGGGGGGACCCCTAAACTCATCTTT
TRDV2	TRDJ3	.	TRDD3	CACDTAGGYFPWDTRQMFF	TGTGCCTGTGACACCGCTGGGGGATACTTCCCCTGGGACACCCGACAGATGTTTTTC
TRDV1	TRDJ1	.	.	CALGEGPFRTYAGDRSPTDKLIF	TGTGCTCTTGGGGAAGGCCCTTTTAGGACCTACGCTGGGGATCGAAGCCCCACCGATAAACTCATCTTT
TRDV1	TRDJ1	many	TRDD3	CALGERVPSSLYWGIRPTDKLIF	TGTGCTCTTGGGGAACGGGTACCTTCCTCCTTATACTGGGGGATTCGCCCCACCGATAAACTCATCTTT
TRDV2	TRDJ2	.	TRDD3	CACDRLGILTAQLFF	TGTGCCTGTGATCGACTGGGGATATTGACAGCACAACTCTTCTTT
TRDV2	TRDJ1	.	TRDD3	CACDTVPRPGDTSKYTDKLIF	TGTGCCTGTGACACCGTCCCACGACCGGGGGATACGTCAAAGTACACCGATAAACTCATCTTT
TRDV2	TRDJ1	medium-sized	.	CACDTVSSTGLGRTDKLIF	TGTGCCTGTGACACCGTATCAAGTACTGGACTGGGTCGAACCGATAAACTCATCTTT
TRDV2	TRDJ3	.	.	CARDTAGDTWDTRQMFF	TGTGCCCGTGACACAGCGGGGGACACCTGGGACACCCGACAGATGTTTTTC
TRDV2	TRDJ1	.	TRDD3	CACDRLGDTDKLIF	TGTGCCTGTGACAGGCTGGGGGACACCGATAAACTCATCTTT
TRDV1	TRDJ1	.	.	CALGKGGNSDKLIF	TGTGCTCTTGGAAAGGGGGGGAACAGCGATAAACTCATCTTT